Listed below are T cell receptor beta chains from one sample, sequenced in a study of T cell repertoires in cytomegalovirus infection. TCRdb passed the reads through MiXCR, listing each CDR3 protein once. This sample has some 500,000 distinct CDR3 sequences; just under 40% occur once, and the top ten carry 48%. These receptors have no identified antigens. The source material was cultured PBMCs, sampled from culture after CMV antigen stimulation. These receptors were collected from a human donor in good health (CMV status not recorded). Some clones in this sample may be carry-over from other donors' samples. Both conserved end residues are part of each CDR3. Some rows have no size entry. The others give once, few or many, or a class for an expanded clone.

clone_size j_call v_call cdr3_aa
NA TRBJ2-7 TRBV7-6 CASSSSGGGQGSKYF
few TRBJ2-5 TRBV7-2 CASSSQSGGAQETQYF
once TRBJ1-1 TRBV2 CASTELTQSNTEAFF
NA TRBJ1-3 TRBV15 CATSRERGSTGNTIYF
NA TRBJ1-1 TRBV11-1 CASSQMGIEAFF
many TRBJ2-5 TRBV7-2 CASSLGQHQETQYF
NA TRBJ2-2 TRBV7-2 CASSPLAGVGELFF
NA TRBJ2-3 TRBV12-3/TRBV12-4 CASSLEGIGDTQYF
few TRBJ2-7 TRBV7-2 CASSSLGVYEQYF
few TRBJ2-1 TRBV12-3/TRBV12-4 CASRRKGASQFNEQFF
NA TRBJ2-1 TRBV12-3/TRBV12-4 CASSFRVAGNEQFF
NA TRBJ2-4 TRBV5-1 CASSQTGELAKNIQYF
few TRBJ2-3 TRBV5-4 CASSSRDQGQYF
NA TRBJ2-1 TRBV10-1 CASSSTSGRAGDEQFF
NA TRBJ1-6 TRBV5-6 CASSFFGSPLHF
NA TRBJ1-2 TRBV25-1 CASSGLRGSYGYTF
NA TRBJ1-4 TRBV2 CASSGLQALFF